This T cell receptor (beta chain) was documented in a study of blood T cell repertoires in COVID-19. Authors' analysis steps: Cell counts per sample came from amplifying reference gene primers. The table came from immunoSEQ multiplex PCR; TCRdb's copy has only in-frame clones and leaves some out. Clone size and V and J calls were adopted from that table, with D and trimming inferred from the DNA. This table has hundreds of thousands of clones, around 86% appearing once. The CDR3 is 17 residues long. The V gene's germline CDR1 is SGHNT and CDR2 YYREEE (reference sequence). V lost 4 bases to trimming and J lost 0 bases, with 17 bases between them.

The J gene is TRBJ1-5, the V gene TRBV5-4, with D maybe TRBD1 (6 bases). The sequenced sample was peripheral blood. This clonotype was sampled from a man older than 75 with acute or convalescent COVID-19. CDR3 sequence reads: CASSLPGQNYSNQPQHF. As DNA, the CDR3 is TGTGCCAGCAGCCTCCCCGGACAGAATTATAGCAATCAGCCCCAGCATTTT.